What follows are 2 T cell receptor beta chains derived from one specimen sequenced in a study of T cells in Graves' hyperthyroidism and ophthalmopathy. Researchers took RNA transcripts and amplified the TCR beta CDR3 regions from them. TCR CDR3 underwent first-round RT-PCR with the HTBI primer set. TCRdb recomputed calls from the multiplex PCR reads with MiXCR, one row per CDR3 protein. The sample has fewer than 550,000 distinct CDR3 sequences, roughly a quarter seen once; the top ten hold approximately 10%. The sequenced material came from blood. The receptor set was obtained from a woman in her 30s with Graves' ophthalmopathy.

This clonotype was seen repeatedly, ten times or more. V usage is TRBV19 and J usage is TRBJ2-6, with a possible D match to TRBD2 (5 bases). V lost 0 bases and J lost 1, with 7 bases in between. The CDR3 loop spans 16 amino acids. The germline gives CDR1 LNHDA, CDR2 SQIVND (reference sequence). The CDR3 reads CASSIDPGSGANVLTF. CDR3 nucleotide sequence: TGTGCCAGTAGTATAGATCCGGGGTCTGGGGCCAACGTCCTGACTTTC.

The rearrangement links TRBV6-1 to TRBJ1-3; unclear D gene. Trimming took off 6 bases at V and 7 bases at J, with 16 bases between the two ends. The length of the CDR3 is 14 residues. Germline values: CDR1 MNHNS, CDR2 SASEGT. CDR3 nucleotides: TGTGCCAGCAGCCCGGACGGAGGGCGGAACACCATATATTTT. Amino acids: CASSPDGGRNTIYF.